Shown below are 16 T cell receptor beta chains from a single sample sequenced in a study of CD8 T cells in Susac syndrome. Reverse transcription used about 0.5 to 1 ug RNA and random hexamers. TCRdb re-called the immunoSEQ multiplex PCR reads with MiXCR, one entry per CDR3 protein. The table includes 95,000 to 150,000 distinct CDR3 sequences, about 95% detected once. Sequenced sample: CD4+ T cells from PBMCs. The source of these receptors is a human donor in good health.

The rearrangement uses TRBV20-1 and TRBJ1-5; D is unresolved. CDR1 DFQATT and CDR2 SNEGSKA come from the germline V gene (reference sequence). The CDR3 has 12 amino acids. The V gene lost 4 bases and the J gene lost 7 bases, with 11 bases spanning the gap. The CDR3 bases are TGCAGTGCTACGGACGGGCCCCAGCCCCAGCATTTT. Translating it yields CSATDGPQPQHF.

The chain uses TRBV12-5 and TRBJ2-6; possibly TRBD1 or TRBD2 for D (5 bases each). Trimming cost V 5 bases and J 2 bases, with 10 bases left between them. The length of the CDR3 is 15 residues. In germline, CDR1 is LGHNT, CDR2 FRNRAP. CDR3 sequence reads: CASGPGGTGANVLTF. The CDR3 DNA reads TGTGCTAGTGGTCCTGGGGGAACTGGGGCCAACGTCCTGACTTTC.

V usage is TRBV6-2 or TRBV6-3 and J usage is TRBJ2-5, with 7 bases lining up with TRBD1. Germline values: CDR1 MNHEY, CDR2 SVGEGT. V was clipped by 8 bases and J by 2 bases; unmatched bases: 14. The CDR3 spans 16 residues. CDR3 loop: CASGNYRGSGQETQYF. CDR3 sequence (DNA): TGTGCCAGCGGCAACTACAGGGGTTCGGGGCAAGAGACCCAGTACTTC.

The CDR3 DNA reads as TGCGCCAGCAGTCAGATCGACAACAGTTTATACAATGAGCAGTTCTTC. Translating gives CASSQIDNSLYNEQFF. The chain employs TRBV23-1 and TRBJ2-1; no firm D call. TRBV23-1 qualifies as an ORF whose function is uncertain. The CDR3 consists of 16 residues. V was trimmed by 3 bases and J by 4 bases, leaving 16 bases between them.

V and J are TRBV20-1 and TRBJ1-1; possibly TRBD1 for D (5 bases). CDR1 is DFQATT and CDR2 is SNEGSKA in the germline V gene (reference sequence). Trimming took off 2 bases at V and 4 bases at J, with 17 bases between the two ends. CDR3 size: 15 residues. The CDR3 nucleotides read TGCAGTGCTAGAAATGCGGGGACGGCGGGCACTGAAGCTTTCTTT. It yields the protein CSARNAGTAGTEAFF.

The V call is TRBV3-1, the J call TRBJ2-5, with D uncertain. The ends were cut back, 2 bases at V and 7 bases at J, with 5 bases in the middle. Germline V gene sequence: CDR1 LGHDT, CDR2 YNNKEL (reference sequence). This CDR3 contains 11 residues. CDR3: CASSQRTTQYF. The CDR3 coding sequence is TGTGCCAGCAGCCAACGTACGACCCAGTACTTC.

Concerning this clonotype: A read error may produce the germline difference seen at one junction end. The chain couples TRBV11-2 to TRBJ1-1, with D perhaps TRBD1 (6 bases). Germline lookup yields CDR1 SGHAT and CDR2 FQNNGV. This CDR3 contains 10 residues. This CDR3 is CASSPPGQIF. The CDR3 DNA follows: TGTGCCAGCAGCCCCCCTGGACAGATATTT.

The chain joins TRBV2 to TRBJ1-1; a possible D gene is TRBD1 (6 bases). The V gene lost 6 bases and the J gene lost 0 bases, with 14 bases spanning the gap. Germline V gene lookup returns CDR1 SNHLY and CDR2 FYNNEI. CDR3 length equals 15 residues. The chain's CDR3 is CASSPPGHLNTEAFF. The CDR3 DNA follows: TGTGCCAGCAGCCCTCCGGGACACCTGAACACTGAAGCTTTCTTT.

The gene calls are TRBV20-1 and TRBJ2-7; D possibly corresponds to TRBD1 (8 bases). The CDR3 is 13 amino acids. Germline V lookup: CDR1 DFQATT, CDR2 SNEGSKA (reference sequence). The ends were cut back, 5 bases at V and 3 bases at J, with 14 bases in the middle. CDR3 protein: CSAQDREGYEQYF. The CDR3 coding sequence is TGCAGTGCTCAGGACAGGGAGGGCTACGAGCAGTACTTC.

CDR3 loop: CASSDTRGSEQETQYF. The CDR3 nucleotides read TGTGCCAGCAGTGATACCCGCGGGAGCGAACAAGAGACCCAGTACTTC. The V call is TRBV2, the J call TRBJ2-5; 7 nucleotides line up with TRBD2. The junction had 9 bases not matched to a gene; V was cut back by 3 bases and J by 2 bases. There are 16 residues in the CDR3. Germline V gene sequence: CDR1 SNHLY, CDR2 FYNNEI.

Only one count was recorded for this clonotype. The gene calls are TRBV12-3 or TRBV12-4 and TRBJ1-4; D may be TRBD1 (6 bases). The CDR3 covers 14 residues. V was cut by 1 base and J by 6 bases, with 9 bases left in between. The CDR3 reads CASSLGGADEKLFF. Written as DNA, the CDR3 is TGTGCCAGCAGTTTAGGGGGGGCGGATGAAAAACTGTTTTTT.

The chain couples TRBV28 to TRBJ2-5; D is perhaps TRBD1 (7 bases). This CDR3 region has 15 residues. The germline V and J ends were trimmed by 7 bases and 3 bases, with 18 bases remaining between them. Germline CDR1 MDHEN, CDR2 SYDVKM. In nucleotides, the CDR3 is TGTGCCAGCACCGCCTTGGAGGGGGCAAAAGAGACCCAGTACTTC. Its translation: CASTALEGAKETQYF.

This chain connects TRBV5-1 to TRBJ2-3, with D tentatively TRBD2 (6 bases). Germline V lookup: CDR1 SGHRS, CDR2 YFSETQ. V lost 5 bases, J lost 2 bases, and 12 bases lay in between. The CDR3 has 14 amino acids. The CDR3 protein is CASRTRDFTDTQYF. CDR3 bases: TGCGCCAGCAGGACACGGGACTTCACAGATACGCAGTATTTT.

This chain links TRBV7-9 with TRBJ2-7; D is unresolved. The CDR3 consists of 14 residues. V lost 2 bases and J 2 bases, leaving 10 bases between the germline ends. Germline lookup yields CDR1 SEHNR and CDR2 FQNEAQ (reference sequence). This chain's CDR3 is CASSLLGRPYEQYF. CDR3 DNA: TGTGCCAGCAGCTTATTGGGCAGGCCCTACGAGCAGTACTTC.

This chain joins TRBV7-9 and TRBJ1-2, with 9 bases aligning to TRBD1. The germline V gene encodes CDR1 SEHNR and CDR2 FQNEAQ (reference sequence). The CDR3 runs to 13 residues. The junction had 1 base not matched to a gene; V was cut back by 5 bases and J by 3 bases. The CDR3 loop reads CASSTGGDYGYTF. The CDR3 DNA is TGTGCCAGCAGCACAGGGGGCGACTATGGCTACACCTTC. The full variable domain, its missing parts supplied by reference TRBV7-9 and TRBJ1-2, is DTGVSQNPRHKITKRGQNVTFRCDPISEHNRLYWYRQTLGQGPEFLTYFQNEAQLEKSRLLSDRFSAERPKGSFSTLEIQRTEQGDSAMYLCASSTGGDYGYTFGSGTRLTVV.

The chain uses TRBV20-1 and TRBJ2-1; 8 bases agree with TRBD2. Unmatched junction bases numbered 8, after V lost 1 base and J lost 9 bases. Germline V CDR1 and CDR2: DFQATT, SNEGSKA (reference sequence). The CDR3 runs to 14 residues. CDR3 region: CSARASGLVTEQFF. CDR3 DNA sequence: TGCAGTGCTAGAGCCTCGGGACTAGTAACTGAGCAGTTCTTC.